The rows below give T cell receptor beta chains drawn from one sample of a study of blood T cell repertoires in COVID-19. Repertoires were generated with immunoSEQ multiplex PCR, while TCRdb's copy carries only in-frame clones and drops some. The data show 120,000 or so clones, about 80% seen once. The sample comprised peripheral blood. The receptor set was obtained from a woman in her forties or fifties with acute or convalescent COVID-19. Both conserved end residues are part of each CDR3. The D gene is left open where the match is weak. Clone size is not always given. Where it is, it says once, few, many or a class for expanded clones.

TRBV24-1	-	-	TRBJ1-5	CATSDSRGQPQHF	TGTGCCACCAGTGATTCAAGGGGGCAGCCCCAGCATTTT
TRBV19	-	-	TRBJ2-7	CASSIGGQKEQYF	TGTGCCAGTAGTATTGGTGGACAAAAAGAGCAGTACTTC
TRBV6-5	-	TRBD2	TRBJ2-2	CASRGTSGATGELFF	TGTGCCAGCAGAGGGACTAGCGGGGCCACCGGGGAGCTGTTTTTT
TRBV9	few	TRBD1	TRBJ1-3	CASSQGSSGNTIYF	TGTGCCAGTTCACAGGGGAGCTCTGGAAACACCATATATTTT
TRBV28	-	TRBD1	TRBJ1-6	CASSPRTGAHNSPLHF	TGTGCCAGCAGTCCGAGGACAGGGGCTCATAATTCACCCCTCCACTTT
TRBV11-2	-	TRBD1	TRBJ1-2	CASSLGQGDGYGYTF	TGTGCCAGCAGCCTGGGACAGGGGGATGGCTATGGCTACACCTTC
TRBV2	-	-	TRBJ1-5	CASRRGGGQPQHF	TGTGCCAGCAGACGAGGGGGTGGCCAGCCCCAGCATTTT
TRBV19	-	-	TRBJ1-5	CASSIIEGRQPQHF	TGTGCCAGTAGTATAATAGAGGGAAGGCAGCCCCAGCATTTT
TRBV20-1	-	-	TRBJ2-1	CSPKSLDKQFF	TGCAGTCCCAAGTCGTTAGATAAGCAGTTCTTC
TRBV7-8	-	-	TRBJ2-7	CASSFRTPYEQYF	TGTGCCAGCAGCTTTAGGACTCCCTACGAGCAGTACTTC
TRBV14	once	-	TRBJ1-6	CASSRYDSVNSPLHF	TGTGCCAGCAGCCGATACGACAGTGTAAATTCACCCCTCCACTTT
TRBV2	-	TRBD1	TRBJ1-5	CASSARTGGNQPQHF	TGTGCCAGCAGTGCCCGGACAGGGGGGAATCAGCCCCAGCATTTT
TRBV6-6	few	TRBD1	TRBJ1-5	CASSTGTVSNQPQHF	TGTGCCAGCAGCACCGGGACAGTCAGCAATCAGCCCCAGCATTTT
TRBV10-1	-	-	TRBJ1-3	CASRFLDSENTIYF	TGCGCCAGCAGGTTTTTAGACAGTGAAAACACCATATATTTT
TRBV6-5	-	-	TRBJ1-1	CASTGDAPEAFF	TGTGCCAGCACTGGAGATGCCCCTGAAGCTTTCTTT
TRBV11-2	-	-	TRBJ2-7	CASSLDPGEGYEQYF	TGTGCCAGCAGCTTAGATCCAGGGGAGGGGTACGAGCAGTACTTC
TRBV14	-	TRBD1	TRBJ1-6	CASSLRQGAGSYNSPLHF	TGTGCCAGCAGCCTGAGACAGGGGGCTGGCTCCTATAATTCACCCCTCCACTTT
TRBV24-1	-	TRBD1	TRBJ2-3	CATSERDRGTDTQYF	TGTGCCACCAGTGAGAGGGACAGGGGCACAGATACGCAGTATTTT
TRBV7-8	-	-	TRBJ1-2	CASSLTPGGGYTF	TGTGCCAGCAGCTTAACGCCCGGGGGTGGCTACACCTTC
TRBV5-5	once	-	TRBJ1-5	CASSLDSSNQPQHF	TGTGCCAGCAGCTTGGACAGTAGCAATCAGCCCCAGCATTTT
TRBV10-2	-	-	TRBJ1-2	CASSESGIISLGYTF	TGCGCCAGCAGTGAATCAGGGATTATTTCTCTTGGCTACACCTTC
TRBV6-5	-	TRBD1	TRBJ1-3	CASRIRGPGNTIYF	TGTGCCAGCAGGATCAGGGGGCCGGGAAACACCATATATTTT
TRBV19	few	-	TRBJ1-5	CASSSGPQGSQPQHF	TGTGCCAGTAGTAGCGGGCCGCAGGGGAGTCAGCCCCAGCATTTT
TRBV7-3	-	-	TRBJ2-1	CASSLTGTSSNEQFF	TGTGCCAGCAGCTTAACGGGAACTAGCAGCAATGAGCAGTTCTTC
TRBV12-3/TRBV12-4	-	TRBD1	TRBJ1-2	CASSEKDRAKTF	TGTGCCAGCAGCGAAAAAGACAGGGCTAAGACCTTC
TRBV5-4	-	-	TRBJ2-3	CASSLRQTTDTQYF	TGTGCCAGCAGCTTGAGACAGACCACAGATACGCAGTATTTT
TRBV7-2	few	-	TRBJ2-7	CASSLGGGNYEQYF	TGTGCCAGCAGCTTAGGTGGAGGGAATTACGAGCAGTACTTC
TRBV13	-	-	TRBJ1-1	CASSGLQGPNTEAFF	TGTGCCAGCAGTGGGCTCCAGGGGCCGAACACTGAAGCTTTCTTT
TRBV6-1	-	-	TRBJ1-5	CASSEARQVGQPQHF	TGTGCCAGCAGTGAAGCGAGACAGGTGGGTCAGCCCCAGCATTTT
TRBV19	-	TRBD1	TRBJ1-1	CASSIDRGPLRF	TGTGCCAGTAGTATTGACAGGGGGCCTCTGAGATTT
TRBV5-6	once	-	TRBJ1-2	CASSLYRQEDGYTF	TGTGCCAGCAGCTTGTATCGACAGGAGGATGGCTACACCTTC
TRBV2	-	-	TRBJ2-1	CASSVYNEQFF	TGTGCCAGCAGCGTTTACAATGAGCAGTTCTTC
TRBV24-1	-	TRBD1	TRBJ1-6	CATSEGQANSPLHF	TGTGCCACCAGTGAGGGACAGGCTAATTCACCCCTCCACTTT
TRBV30	-	-	TRBJ2-1	CAWSKAGSYNEQFF	TGTGCCTGGAGTAAGGCAGGCTCCTACAATGAGCAGTTCTTC
TRBV18	-	-	TRBJ1-5	CASSPVGGESNQPQHF	TGTGCCAGCTCACCGGTCGGGGGGGAATCCAATCAGCCCCAGCATTTT
TRBV18	-	-	TRBJ2-7	CASSPLGPSSHEQYF	TGTGCCAGCTCCCCGCTGGGGCCAAGCTCCCACGAGCAGTACTTC
TRBV30	-	TRBD1	TRBJ1-2	CAFKTTGAWGYTF	TGTGCCTTTAAAACCACAGGGGCCTGGGGCTACACCTTC
TRBV29-1	-	-	TRBJ1-5	CSVRGDSNQPQHF	TGCAGCGTACGGGGGGATAGCAATCAGCCCCAGCATTTT
TRBV5-1	-	-	TRBJ1-6	CASSSGLSGDSPLHF	TGCGCCAGCAGCTCAGGACTTTCTGGGGATTCACCCCTCCACTTT
TRBV19	-	TRBD1	TRBJ2-7	CASSSPGQGSYEQYF	TGTGCCAGTAGTTCGCCGGGACAGGGGTCCTACGAGCAGTACTTC
TRBV2	-	-	TRBJ2-7	CASNTGHHEQYF	TGTGCCAGCAATACGGGACACCACGAGCAGTACTTC
TRBV11-2	-	-	TRBJ1-1	CASSLDRRMNTEAFF	TGTGCCAGCAGCTTAGATCGGCGGATGAACACTGAAGCTTTCTTT
TRBV24-1	-	-	TRBJ1-6	CATSDFKVVGSPLHF	TGTGCCACCAGTGATTTCAAGGTGGTGGGCTCACCCCTCCACTTT
TRBV19	once	-	TRBJ1-5	CASKPGGGNQPQHF	TGTGCCTCGAAACCGGGGGGGGGAAATCAGCCCCAGCATTTT
TRBV5-6	-	-	TRBJ1-1	CASSLGVTGMNTEAFF	TGTGCCAGCAGCTTGGGCGTCACAGGGATGAACACTGAAGCTTTCTTT
TRBV6-1	few	-	TRBJ1-1	CASSPQENTEAFF	TGTGCCAGCAGTCCACAGGAGAACACTGAAGCTTTCTTT
TRBV12-3/TRBV12-4	-	-	TRBJ1-2	CASSPGVLNGYTF	TGTGCCAGCAGTCCAGGTGTTCTGAATGGCTACACCTTC
TRBV5-6	-	-	TRBJ1-3	CASSLQGIDSGNTIYF	TGTGCCAGCAGCTTACAGGGTATAGACTCTGGAAACACCATATATTTT
TRBV18	-	-	TRBJ1-1	CASSPSDGVNTEAFF	TGTGCCAGCTCACCCTCTGACGGGGTGAACACTGAAGCTTTCTTT
TRBV5-1	-	-	TRBJ1-4	CASSSSPIDEKLFF	TGCGCCAGCAGCTCCTCCCCTATAGATGAAAAACTGTTTTTT
TRBV19	-	TRBD2	TRBJ2-3	CASSELAGDTQYF	TGTGCCAGTAGTGAACTAGCGGGGGATACGCAGTATTTT
TRBV18	-	-	TRBJ2-3	CASTETNTQYF	TGTGCCAGCACAGAGACAAATACGCAGTATTTT
TRBV7-8	-	-	TRBJ1-1	CASSPWTTMNTEAFF	TGTGCCAGCAGCCCTTGGACAACTATGAACACTGAAGCTTTCTTT
TRBV12-3/TRBV12-4	few	TRBD1	TRBJ1-1	CASRVGGGTEAFF	TGTGCCAGCAGAGTAGGGGGCGGCACTGAAGCTTTCTTT
TRBV2	-	-	TRBJ1-3	CASTRGASGNTIYF	TGTGCCAGCACTCGGGGGGCCTCTGGAAACACCATATATTTT
TRBV11-2	-	-	TRBJ2-2	CASSPSRTGELFF	TGTGCCAGCAGCCCTAGCCGCACCGGGGAGCTGTTTTTT
TRBV19	-	TRBD2	TRBJ2-1	CASSIRDYSFNEQFF	TGTGCCAGTAGTATCAGGGACTACTCTTTCAATGAGCAGTTCTTC
TRBV27	few	-	TRBJ1-6	CASSFGNSPLHF	TGTGCCAGCAGTTTCGGGAATTCACCCCTCCACTTT
TRBV30	-	-	TRBJ1-2	CAWTWAPGGYTF	TGTGCCTGGACCTGGGCACCCGGAGGCTACACCTTC
TRBV14	-	-	TRBJ2-5	CASSQVGTGETQYF	TGTGCCAGCAGCCAAGTAGGCACGGGAGAGACCCAGTACTTC